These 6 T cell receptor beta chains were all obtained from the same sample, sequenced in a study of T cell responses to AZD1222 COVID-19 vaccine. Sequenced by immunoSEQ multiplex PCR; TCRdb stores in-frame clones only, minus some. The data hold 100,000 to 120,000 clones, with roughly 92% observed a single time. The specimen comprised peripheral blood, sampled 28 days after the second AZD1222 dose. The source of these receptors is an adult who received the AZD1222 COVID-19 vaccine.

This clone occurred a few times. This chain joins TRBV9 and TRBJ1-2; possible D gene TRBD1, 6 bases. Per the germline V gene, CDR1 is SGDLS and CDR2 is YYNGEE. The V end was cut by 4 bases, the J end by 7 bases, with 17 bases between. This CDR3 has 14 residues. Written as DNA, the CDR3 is TGTGCCAGCAGCCCCCCGGGTACAGGGTTTGGCTACACCTTC. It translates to CASSPPGTGFGYTF. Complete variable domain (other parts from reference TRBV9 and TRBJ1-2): DSGVTQTPKHLITATGQRVTLRCSPRSGDLSVYWYQQSLDQGLQFLIQYYNGEERAKGNILERFSAQQFPDLHSELNLSSLELGDSALYFCASSPPGTGFGYTFGSGTRLTVV.

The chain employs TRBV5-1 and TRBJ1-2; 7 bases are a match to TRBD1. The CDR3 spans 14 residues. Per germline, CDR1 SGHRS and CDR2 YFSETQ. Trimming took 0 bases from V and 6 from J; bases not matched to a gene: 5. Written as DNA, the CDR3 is TGCGCCAGCAGCTTGGGGAGGGGGCTGGATGGCTACACCTTC. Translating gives CASSLGRGLDGYTF.

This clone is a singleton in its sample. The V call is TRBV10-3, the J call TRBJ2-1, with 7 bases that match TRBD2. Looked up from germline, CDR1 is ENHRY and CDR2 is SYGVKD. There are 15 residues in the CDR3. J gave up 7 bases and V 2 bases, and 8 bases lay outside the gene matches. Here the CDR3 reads CAISERSGEGNEQFF. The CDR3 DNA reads TGTGCCATCAGTGAGAGGAGCGGGGAGGGTAATGAGCAGTTCTTC.

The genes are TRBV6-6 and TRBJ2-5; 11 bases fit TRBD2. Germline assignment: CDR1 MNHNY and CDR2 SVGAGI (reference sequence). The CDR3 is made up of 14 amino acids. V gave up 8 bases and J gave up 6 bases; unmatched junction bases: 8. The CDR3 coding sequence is TGTGCCAGCCCGGTAGCGGGGGGGCGGAAGACCCAGTACTTC. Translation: CASPVAGGRKTQYF.

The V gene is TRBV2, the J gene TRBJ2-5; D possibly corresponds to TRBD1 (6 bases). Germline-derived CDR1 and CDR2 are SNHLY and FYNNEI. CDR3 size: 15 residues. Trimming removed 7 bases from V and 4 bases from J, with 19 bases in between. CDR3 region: CASTISQGQVETQYF. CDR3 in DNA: TGTGCCAGCACGATCTCCCAGGGGCAGGTAGAGACCCAGTACTTC.

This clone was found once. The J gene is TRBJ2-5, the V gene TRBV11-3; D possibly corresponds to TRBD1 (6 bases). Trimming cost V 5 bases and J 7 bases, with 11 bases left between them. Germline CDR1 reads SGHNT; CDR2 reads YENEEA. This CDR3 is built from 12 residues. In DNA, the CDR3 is TGTGCCAGCAGCACACTACAGGGGACCCAGTACTTC. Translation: CASSTLQGTQYF.